This T cell receptor (beta chain) was identified during a study of T cells in Graves' hyperthyroidism and ophthalmopathy. Study-level information: The authors collected peripheral blood at initial diagnosis, before any treatment. Study findings and constraints: Through a model of 13 V-J features, ophthalmopathy was separated from stable hyperthyroidism.

CDR3 length: 15 residues. V dropped 4 bases and J dropped 4; count of bases not matched to a gene: 3. The germline CDR1 and CDR2 sequences are LGHDT and YNNKEL (reference sequence). This clonotype was seen many times. No antigen is known for it. Amplified regions were TCR beta CDR3 sequences from RNA transcripts. First-round RT-PCR with HTBI primers amplified the TCR CDR3 region. A single record per CDR3 protein comes from TCRdb applying MiXCR to the multiplex PCR reads. The data contain roughly 650,000 distinct CDR3 sequences, more than 15% of them seen just once; the ten biggest clones take up 2.5% to 4%.

The sample comprised blood. The receptor comes from a woman in her thirties or forties with Graves' ophthalmopathy. The chain is built from TRBV3-1 and TRBJ2-1; 11 nucleotides agree with TRBD2. CDR3 sequence: CASSRSGGAYNEQFF. CDR3 DNA: TGTGCCAGCAGCCGTAGCGGGGGGGCATACAATGAGCAGTTCTTC.